These 28 T cell receptor beta chains were sequenced from one sample in a study of blood T cell repertoires in COVID-19. Profiling relied on immunoSEQ multiplex PCR, and the TCRdb table lists in-frame clones only, not all of them. The table includes some 300,000 clones, roughly 91% detected once. The sequenced material came from PBMCs or T cells enriched from blood (not recorded which). Every receptor here comes from a woman aged 25-40 years who had recovered from COVID-19.

This clone came up once. V and J are TRBV30 and TRBJ1-2; tentatively, D is TRBD1 (5 bases). This CDR3 comprises 11 residues. V lost 1 base and J 8 bases, leaving 8 bases between the germline ends. Germline V lookup: CDR1 GTSNPN, CDR2 SVGIG (reference sequence). This chain's CDR3 is CAWSAQGGYTF. Written as DNA, the CDR3 is TGTGCCTGGAGTGCCCAGGGAGGCTACACCTTC.

This chain uses TRBV29-1 with TRBJ2-3, with TRBD1 matching over 10 bases. CDR1 is SQVTM and CDR2 is ANQGSEA in the germline V gene. V lost 1 base and J lost 3; bases outside the gene matches: 7. The CDR3 spans 16 residues. CDR3 region: CSVEGRDRGRTDTQYF. In DNA, the CDR3 is TGCAGCGTTGAAGGCCGGGACAGGGGAAGGACAGATACGCAGTATTTT.

This clone was observed once. This chain links TRBV5-1 with TRBJ1-1, with D possibly being TRBD1 (5 bases). The CDR3 consists of 16 residues. With 4 bases removed from V and 0 bases from J, the gap between germline ends came to 16 bases. Germline V gene sequence: CDR1 SGHRS, CDR2 YFSETQ. The chain's CDR3 is CASSVVGGRVNTEAFF. The CDR3 DNA reads as TGCGCCAGCAGCGTTGTGGGGGGAAGGGTGAACACTGAAGCTTTCTTT.

This clone was counted a single time. The chain has TRBV19 and TRBJ1-1; D may be TRBD1 (6 bases). V lost 6 bases and J 3 bases, leaving 14 bases between the germline ends. The CDR3 has 14 amino acids. Germline values: CDR1 LNHDA, CDR2 SQIVND (reference sequence). The CDR3 reads CASRHVKGDTEAFF. CDR3 nucleotides: TGTGCCAGTAGACACGTTAAGGGGGACACTGAAGCTTTCTTT.

The chain has TRBV11-2 and TRBJ2-7; D unresolved. Germline CDR1 is SGHAT and CDR2 is FQNNGV. V gave up 1 base and J gave up 3 bases, with 13 bases separating them. The CDR3 length is 15 residues. CDR3: CASSLVFNTLYEQYF. CDR3 bases: TGTGCCAGCAGCTTAGTGTTTAACACGCTCTACGAGCAGTACTTC.

The gene calls are TRBV27 and TRBJ2-6; D remains unclear. The germline CDR1 and CDR2 sequences are MNHEY and SMNVEV (reference sequence). Trimming stripped 4 bases from V and 0 bases from J, with 4 bases between. This CDR3 is 14 amino acids long. The CDR3 DNA follows: TGTGCCAGCAGTTCCCGCTCTGGGGCCAACGTCCTGACTTTC. This encodes CASSSRSGANVLTF. Filled out from reference TRBV27 and TRBJ2-6, the complete variable domain reads EAQVTQNPRYLITVTGKKLTVTCSQNMNHEYMSWYRQDPGLGLRQIYYSMNVEVTDKGDVPEGYKVSRKEKRNFPLILESPSPNQTSLYFCASSSRSGANVLTFGAGSRLTVL.

This sequence joins TRBV19 and TRBJ2-1, with 10 bases matching TRBD2. The ends lost 9 bases at V and 4 bases at J; junction bases unmatched: 9. The germline V gene has CDR1 LNHDA and CDR2 SQIVND (reference sequence). The CDR3 contains 15 residues. CDR3 nucleotide sequence: TGTGCCAGCTCTTTGGGGACTAGCGTTTACAATGAGCAGTTCTTC. Its protein is CASSLGTSVYNEQFF. The whole variable domain, filled in from reference TRBV19 and TRBJ2-1, reads DGGITQSPKYLFRKEGQNVTLSCEQNLNHDAMYWYRQDPGQGLRLIYYSQIVNDFQKGDIAEGYSVSREKKESFPLTVTSAQKNPTAFYLCASSLGTSVYNEQFFGPGTRLTVL.

The CDR3 nucleotides read TGCGCCAGCAGCTTGGGTGCAGGGAATCGGGAAAAACTGTTTTTT. Protein: CASSLGAGNREKLFF. The rearrangement links TRBV5-1 to TRBJ1-4; D is perhaps TRBD1 (5 bases). The ends were cut back, 0 bases at V and 8 bases at J, with 14 bases in the middle. From germline, CDR1 is SGHRS and CDR2 YFSETQ. This CDR3 has 15 residues.

This sequence joins TRBV7-9 and TRBJ1-4, with a weak D call TRBD1 (6 bases). Germline CDR1 and CDR2: SEHNR and FQNEAQ (reference sequence). The CDR3 covers 14 residues. V shed 5 bases and J shed 6 bases, with 13 bases lying between them. The DNA of the CDR3 is TGTGCCAGCAGCCGAACAGGGCGGCATGAAAAACTGTTTTTT. This sequence encodes CASSRTGRHEKLFF.

This clone appeared a few times. V gene TRBV6-5 combines with J gene TRBJ1-4; TRBD1 is a possible D gene (6 bases). Germline CDR1 reads MNHEY; CDR2 reads SVGAGI. V lost 4 bases to trimming and J lost 2 bases, with 8 bases between them. This CDR3 has 14 amino acids. In nucleotides, the CDR3 is TGTGCCAGCAGTTCCACAGGGACTAATGAAAAACTGTTTTTT. Residues: CASSSTGTNEKLFF.

The rearrangement joins TRBV19 to TRBJ1-4, with D perhaps TRBD1 (5 bases). Trimming pared 5 bases from V and 5 bases from J, leaving 12 bases between. Germline CDR1 is LNHDA and CDR2 is SQIVND (reference sequence). The CDR3 is made up of 14 amino acids. CDR3 sequence reads: CASSWGRENEKLFF. The CDR3 region has the DNA TGTGCCAGTAGTTGGGGCAGGGAAAATGAAAAACTGTTTTTT.

The gene calls are TRBV5-6 and TRBJ1-2; no clear D gene. The CDR3 length is 14 residues. V was trimmed by 0 bases and J by 3 bases, leaving 9 bases between them. CDR1 is SGHDT, CDR2 YYEEEE, per germline. CDR3 in DNA: TGTGCCAGCAGCTTGGAGCGCAGCTACTATGGCTACACCTTC. Amino acids: CASSLERSYYGYTF.

This clone was seen a handful of times. The chain couples TRBV5-1 to TRBJ1-1; D not certain. This CDR3 contains 12 residues. V was pared by 0 bases and J by 5 bases, with 5 bases between. CDR1 and CDR2 (germline): SGHRS, YFSETQ. Written as DNA, the CDR3 is TGCGCCAGCAGCTTGGCCCCTACTGAAGCTTTCTTT. Translating gives CASSLAPTEAFF.

Concerning this clone: The junction does not match germline at one end; this may be a read error. In the same sample, other DNA sequences code for this CDR3. The chain recombines TRBV18 with TRBJ2-3, with D hard to call. Germline-derived CDR1 and CDR2 are KGHSH and LQKENI. The CDR3 is 11 residues long. In DNA, the CDR3 is TGTGCCAGCTCCCCCCGCGATACGCAATATTTT. Amino acids: CASSPRDTQYF.

The chain couples TRBV6-5 to TRBJ2-1, with 7 positions matching TRBD2. Trimming took 6 bases from V and 1 from J; bases not matched to a gene: 6. The CDR3 has 15 residues. Germline-derived CDR1 and CDR2 are MNHEY and SVGAGI. The CDR3 region is CASRWGTTSYNEQFF. The CDR3 DNA reads as TGTGCCAGCAGGTGGGGGACTACTTCCTACAATGAGCAGTTCTTC.

The V call is TRBV19, the J call TRBJ2-6, with 7 bases aligning to TRBD2. There are 18 residues in the CDR3. After removal of 10 bases from V and 0 bases from J, the junction contained 15 bases not matched to a gene. CDR1 is LNHDA, CDR2 SQIVND, per germline (reference sequence). CDR3 protein: CAILFLSGWDSGANVLTF. CDR3 bases: TGTGCCATCCTTTTCCTTAGCGGGTGGGACTCTGGGGCCAACGTCCTGACTTTC.

This clone was seen only once. The chain links TRBV5-1 to TRBJ2-7; 8 bases are a match to TRBD2. Trimming at V came to 1 base and at J to 2 bases, leaving 8 bases not matched to a gene. The CDR3 contains 16 residues. Germline V lookup: CDR1 SGHRS, CDR2 YFSETQ. CDR3 residues: CASSLSLPGGPYEQYF. CDR3 nucleotides: TGCGCCAGCAGCTTGTCCCTCCCGGGAGGGCCCTACGAGCAGTACTTC.

This rearrangement joins TRBV7-9 to TRBJ1-3, with TRBD1 as a possible D gene (5 bases). With 5 bases removed from V and 1 base from J, the gap between germline ends came to 12 bases. This CDR3 has 15 amino acids. Germline-derived CDR1 and CDR2 are SEHNR and FQNEAQ (reference sequence). The CDR3 DNA follows: TGTGCCAGCAGCCCATGGGGGGAGTCTGGAAACACCATATATTTT. This codes for CASSPWGESGNTIYF. Using reference TRBV7-9 and TRBJ1-3 for the parts outside the CDR3, the full variable domain is DTGVSQNPRHKITKRGQNVTFRCDPISEHNRLYWYRQTLGQGPEFLTYFQNEAQLEKSRLLSDRFSAERPKGSFSTLEIQRTEQGDSAMYLCASSPWGESGNTIYFGEGSWLTVV.

This clone has a single count. The chain carries TRBV9 and TRBJ1-3, with a possible D match to TRBD1 (5 bases). In germline, CDR1 is SGDLS, CDR2 YYNGEE. The V and J ends lost 4 bases and 2 bases respectively, with 10 bases between them. The CDR3 has 14 amino acids. The CDR3: CASSPWGAGNTIYF. The CDR3 DNA sequence: TGTGCCAGCAGCCCCTGGGGGGCTGGAAACACCATATATTTT.

The CDR3 nucleotides read TGTGCCAGCAGTTGGGCCGGGATTCAATATTTT. Translation: CASSWAGIQYF. The chain joins TRBV12-3 or TRBV12-4 to TRBJ1-3; unclear D gene. The V gene lost 4 bases and the J gene lost 15 bases, with 13 bases spanning the gap. The CDR3 is 11 amino acids.

The V and J genes are TRBV7-2 and TRBJ1-2; 7 nucleotides match TRBD1. The CDR3 length is 14 residues. V gave up 5 bases and J gave up 4 bases; unmatched junction bases: 7. From germline, CDR1 is SGHTA and CDR2 FQGNSA. The CDR3, as DNA: TGTGCCAGCAGCACGACCGGGACAGCCTATGGCTACACCTTC. Translation: CASSTTGTAYGYTF.

The rearrangement joins TRBV9 to TRBJ2-1; 8 bases are shared with TRBD2. J lost 8 bases, V lost 4 bases, and 14 bases had no gene match. The CDR3 contains 16 residues. From germline, CDR1 is SGDLS and CDR2 YYNGEE. CDR3 loop: CASSPRGGRSRYEQFF. The CDR3 nucleotides read TGTGCCAGCAGCCCGAGGGGCGGGAGGAGTCGTTATGAGCAGTTCTTC.

V and J are TRBV7-2 and TRBJ1-1; D gene uncertain. In germline, CDR1 is SGHTA, CDR2 FQGNSA. Trimming took off 4 bases at V and 1 base at J, with 13 bases between the two ends. The CDR3 spans 15 residues. As DNA, the CDR3 is TGTGCCAGCAGCTCATTCGCTACTCGGAACACTGAAGCTTTCTTT. This translates into CASSSFATRNTEAFF.

J is TRBJ1-2 and V is TRBV4-1; 8 bases map to TRBD1. CDR1 and CDR2 (germline): MGHRA, YSYEKL. This CDR3 is built from 20 residues. J lost 1 base, V lost 2 bases, and 18 bases had no gene match. The CDR3, as DNA: TGCGCCAGCAGCCAACTCCCCATCCCGGCAGGGGGCCCTCTTAACTATGGCTACACCTTC. Translation gives CASSQLPIPAGGPLNYGYTF.

This clone was recorded at least ten times. The J gene is TRBJ2-1, the V gene TRBV6-4; 8 bases line up with TRBD2. Looked up from germline, CDR1 is MRHNA and CDR2 is SNTAGT. CDR3 size: 15 residues. The V segment lost 3 bases and the J segment 7 bases; nucleotides outside the gene matches: 8. CDR3 nucleotide sequence: TGTGCCAGCAGTGAACAAGCGGGAGAGGGAAATGAGCAGTTCTTC. It is translated as CASSEQAGEGNEQFF.

The V and J genes are TRBV27 and TRBJ2-7; 11 bases fit TRBD2. The CDR3 totals 16 residues. With V trimmed by 7 bases and J by 3 bases, 11 bases remained unmatched. CDR1 MNHEY and CDR2 SMNVEV come from the germline V gene (reference sequence). CDR3 bases: TGTGCCAGCAACCAATCCCCACTAGCGGGAGTCTACGAGCAGTACTTC. It is translated as CASNQSPLAGVYEQYF.

The gene calls are TRBV30 and TRBJ1-5, with 8 bases fitting TRBD1. Trimming cost V 4 bases and J 7 bases; bases outside gene matches: 6. Germline-derived CDR1 and CDR2 are GTSNPN and SVGIG (reference sequence). The CDR3 loop spans 13 amino acids. CDR3 sequence (DNA): TGTGCCTGGACCAGGGGGCTGGACCAGCCCCAGCATTTT. Translating gives CAWTRGLDQPQHF.

The CDR3 DNA is TGCGCCAGCAGCCAATTCGATACGGCGGGAGAGAACACCGGGGAGCTGTTTTTT. Translated: CASSQFDTAGENTGELFF. This sequence joins TRBV4-1 and TRBJ2-2; 7 nucleotides agree with TRBD2. The V gene end was trimmed by 2 bases and the J gene end by 1 base; junction bases not matched to a gene: 10. Looked up from germline, CDR1 is MGHRA and CDR2 is YSYEKL. CDR3 length equals 18 residues.